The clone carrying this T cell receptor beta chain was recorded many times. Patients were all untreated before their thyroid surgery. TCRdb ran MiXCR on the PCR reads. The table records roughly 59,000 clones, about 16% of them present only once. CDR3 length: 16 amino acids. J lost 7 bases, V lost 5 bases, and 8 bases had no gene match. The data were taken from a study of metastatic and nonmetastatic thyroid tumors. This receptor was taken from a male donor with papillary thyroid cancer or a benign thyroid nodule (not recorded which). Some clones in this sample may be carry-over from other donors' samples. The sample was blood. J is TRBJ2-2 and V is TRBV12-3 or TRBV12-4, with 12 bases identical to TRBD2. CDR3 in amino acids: CASSRLAGVSVGELFF. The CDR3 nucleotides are TGTGCCAGCAGTCGACTAGCGGGAGTCTCCGTCGGGGAGCTGTTTTTT.